What follows describes a single TCR beta chain. The target antigen is unknown. The record originates from a study of memory CD4+ T cells and cytomegalovirus serostatus. Overall study results and limits: About 40% of the roughly 150 known CMV-associated TCRbeta sequences appeared in CD4+ memory.

The sort gate was single viable CD3+CD4+CD8-CD45RO+ cells for memory CD4+ T cells. Trimming took off 0 bases at V and 8 bases at J, with 13 bases between the two ends. The CDR3 contains 15 residues. Germline CDR1 is MNHEY and CDR2 is SVGAGI. The repertoire was sequenced with immunoSEQ multiplex PCR; TCRdb's copy has only in-frame clones and lacks some. The table includes 50,000 to 75,000 clones, 82% detected once. This TCR derives from an adult in good health and CMV-seronegative. This rearrangement joins TRBV6-5 to TRBJ1-4, with D maybe TRBD1 (5 bases). The sequenced sample was memory CD4+ T cells from blood. For the CDR3, the DNA is TGTGCCAGCAGTTACTCGTTCAGGGTTGGGGAAAAACTGTTTTTT. This translates into CASSYSFRVGEKLFF.